This T cell receptor (beta chain) was captured in a study of T cell repertoires in cytomegalovirus infection. As for the study in general: Public TCR beta signatures marked donors with CMV infection and the matching HLA.

CDR3 length equals 15 residues. Germline loops: CDR1 SGDLS, CDR2 YYNGEE. This clonotype came up once. Antigen specificity is unknown. A much larger clone sits a single nucleotide away, making a read error possible. TCRdb used MiXCR to reprocess the reads, holding one entry per CDR3 protein. The repertoire holds about 920,000 distinct CDR3 sequences, with roughly 30% as singletons. The specimen was cultured CD8+ T cells from PBMCs, collected from culture after CMV antigen stimulation. The receptor was derived from a human donor in good health (CMV status not recorded). Some clones in this sample may be carry-over from other donors' samples. The V gene is TRBV9, the J gene TRBJ1-6; 7 bases match TRBD1. The CDR3 sequence: CANSVQGTSMSPLHF. The CDR3 bases are TGTGCCAACAGCGTACAGGGGACTTCTATGTCACCCCTCCACTTT.